This TCR beta chain was found in a study of cytomegalovirus exposure and HLA in healthy donors. A multiplex PCR was run with 60 Vbeta primers and 13 Jbeta primers. Repertoires were generated with immunoSEQ multiplex PCR, while TCRdb's copy carries only in-frame clones and drops some. Here the sample spans about 160,000 clones, 81% being singletons. Germline V lookup: CDR1 LNHNV, CDR2 YYDKDF (reference sequence). V trimming: 0 bases; J trimming: 6 bases; junction bases outside the gene matches: 8. CDR3 size: 16 residues. Sequencing was performed on PBMCs. This chain connects TRBV15 to TRBJ1-5, with 7 positions matching TRBD1. This TCR was sampled from a man between 50 and 59 years old in good health and CMV-seropositive. Here the CDR3 DNA reads TGTGCCACCAGCAGAGATCTCGACAGGGTGGGTCAGCCCCAGCATTTT. Protein product: CATSRDLDRVGQPQHF.